Listed below are T cell receptor beta chains from one sample, sequenced in a study of CD4+ T cells in melanoma. Sequenced by immunoSEQ multiplex PCR; TCRdb stores in-frame clones only, minus some. In the table there are 4,500 to 6,500 clones, under 75% of which are singletons. The material sequenced was cells from a culture (not recorded whether cultured in vitro). Receptor source: a human donor with melanoma. Each CDR3 is given with its conserved first and last residue. A D gene is named only where the DNA matches it firmly. The size entry is marked missing in some rows and otherwise reads once, few, many or a size class.

few	-	TRBV9	TRBJ1-6	CASSVASFNNSPLHF	TGTGCCAGCAGCGTAGCCAGTTTCAATAATTCACCCCTCCACTTT
few	TRBD1	TRBV5-4	TRBJ2-7	CASSPATGADEQYF	TGTGCCAGCAGCCCGGCAACAGGGGCCGACGAGCAGTACTTC
-	TRBD1	TRBV10-3	TRBJ1-1	CAISEARQGAMNTEAFF	TGTGCCATCAGTGAGGCGAGACAGGGGGCCATGAACACTGAAGCTTTCTTT
-	TRBD1	TRBV27	TRBJ2-7	CASSFGTAFSYEQYF	TGTGCCAGCAGTTTCGGGACAGCGTTCTCCTACGAGCAGTACTTC
-	TRBD2	TRBV15	TRBJ2-2	CATSTHRGGLGGELFF	TGTGCCACCAGCACACATCGGGGGGGCCTAGGCGGGGAGCTGTTTTTT
-	-	TRBV3-1/TRBV3-2	TRBJ1-1	CASSQLTGTQRRAFF	TGTGCCAGCAGCCAACTCACCGGGACACAAAGAAGAGCTTTCTTT
-	-	TRBV7-9	TRBJ1-1	CASSRTARDTEAFF	TGTGCCAGCAGCCGGACAGCCAGGGACACTGAAGCTTTCTTT
few	-	TRBV29-1	TRBJ1-1	CSVSKGGANTEAFF	TGCAGCGTTTCAAAGGGGGGGGCAAACACTGAAGCTTTCTTT
-	-	TRBV3-1/TRBV3-2	TRBJ2-1	CASSPGNHYNEQFF	TGTGCCAGCAGCCCCGGGAACCACTACAATGAGCAGTTCTTC
-	-	TRBV27	TRBJ1-2	CASRGDYGYTF	TGTGCCAGCAGGGGGGACTATGGCTACACCTTC
-	-	TRBV2	TRBJ2-7	CASKLDGTGSEQYF	TGTGCCAGTAAACTGGACGGAACCGGTAGCGAGCAGTACTTC
few	TRBD1	TRBV7-9	TRBJ1-5	CASSLAGTGGNQPQHF	TGTGCCAGCAGCTTAGCGGGGACAGGGGGCAATCAGCCCCAGCATTTT
-	-	TRBV7-2	TRBJ1-2	CASSLLENRAVAGYTF	TGTGCCAGCAGCCTCCTTGAGAACAGGGCTGTGGCTGGCTACACCTTC
-	-	TRBV5-5	TRBJ2-7	CASSLGFLWTSYEQYF	TGTGCCAGCAGCTTGGGCTTCCTTTGGACGTCCTACGAGCAGTACTTC
-	TRBD1	TRBV5-8	TRBJ1-4	CASSFYRGGNEKLFF	TGTGCCAGCAGCTTCTACAGGGGAGGAAATGAAAAACTGTTTTTT
-	-	TRBV18	TRBJ2-7	CASSPRDTTYEQYF	TGTGCCAGCTCACCACGGGACACAACCTACGAGCAGTACTTC
-	-	TRBV10-1	TRBJ2-3	CASSDRTGRGDTQYF	TGCGCCAGCAGTGATCGGACAGGGAGGGGAGATACGCAGTATTTT
-	-	TRBV5-1	TRBJ1-6	CASMRAPGGSPLHF	TGCGCCAGCATGAGGGCCCCCGGTGGGTCACCCCTCCACTTT
-	-	TRBV6-5	TRBJ2-7	CASSYSGAGSYEQYF	TGTGCCAGCAGTTACTCGGGGGCCGGATCCTACGAGCAGTACTTC
once	-	TRBV15	TRBJ2-2	CATSRDGLNTGELFF	TGTGCCACCAGCAGAGACGGGCTGAACACCGGGGAGCTGTTTTTT
large	TRBD2	TRBV6-6	TRBJ2-1	CASAASGDLGQFF	TGTGCCAGCGCGGCTAGCGGGGATTTGGGGCAGTTCTTC
-	-	TRBV2	TRBJ2-2	CASSVIRANTGELFF	TGTGCCAGCAGTGTTATCAGGGCGAACACCGGGGAGCTGTTTTTT
-	-	TRBV2	TRBJ1-4	CASSRGYNEKLFF	TGTGCCAGCAGTAGGGGTTATAATGAAAAACTGTTTTTT
-	-	TRBV10-3	TRBJ2-7	CATGPTDGPYEQYF	TGTGCCACCGGTCCCACGGACGGCCCCTACGAGCAGTACTTC
-	-	TRBV29-1	TRBJ2-1	CSGTGPYNEQFF	TGCAGCGGCACGGGACCTTACAATGAGCAGTTCTTC
-	-	TRBV30	TRBJ1-1	CAWSVRVSTEAFF	TGTGCCTGGAGTGTACGGGTCAGCACTGAAGCTTTCTTT
few	-	TRBV30	TRBJ2-3	CAWSYGFTDTQYF	TGTGCCTGGAGCTACGGATTCACAGATACGCAGTATTTT
-	TRBD1	TRBV10-3	TRBJ2-5	CATSTGPGQGGRETQYF	TGTGCCACCTCAACGGGGCCGGGACAGGGGGGTAGAGAGACCCAGTACTTC
-	TRBD1	TRBV29-1	TRBJ2-1	CSGAFYWDSYNEQFF	TGCAGCGGTGCCTTCTACTGGGACAGCTACAATGAGCAGTTCTTC
-	-	TRBV10-2	TRBJ1-1	CASSESTTQNTEAFF	TGCGCCAGCAGTGAGTCGACAACCCAGAACACTGAAGCTTTCTTT
few	TRBD1	TRBV4-1	TRBJ1-2	CASSQDVGTGGARGYTF	TGCGCCAGCAGCCAAGATGTTGGGACAGGGGGCGCGAGGGGCTACACCTTC
-	-	TRBV28	TRBJ2-7	CASSSRYEQYF	TGTGCCAGCAGTTCCCGGTACGAGCAGTACTTC
-	TRBD1	TRBV7-9	TRBJ2-7	CASSSDRDDEQYF	TGTGCCAGCAGCTCGGACAGGGACGACGAGCAGTACTTC
-	TRBD1	TRBV6-5	TRBJ2-7	CASRPRQGTYEQYF	TGTGCCAGCAGGCCCCGACAGGGTACCTACGAGCAGTACTTC
-	TRBD1	TRBV11-2	TRBJ1-6	CASSQQGVGSPLHF	TGTGCCAGCAGCCAACAGGGGGTGGGTTCACCCCTCCACTTT
-	-	TRBV18	TRBJ2-7	CASSNREPPNYEQYF	TGTGCCAGCTCAAACCGCGAGCCGCCTAACTACGAGCAGTACTTC